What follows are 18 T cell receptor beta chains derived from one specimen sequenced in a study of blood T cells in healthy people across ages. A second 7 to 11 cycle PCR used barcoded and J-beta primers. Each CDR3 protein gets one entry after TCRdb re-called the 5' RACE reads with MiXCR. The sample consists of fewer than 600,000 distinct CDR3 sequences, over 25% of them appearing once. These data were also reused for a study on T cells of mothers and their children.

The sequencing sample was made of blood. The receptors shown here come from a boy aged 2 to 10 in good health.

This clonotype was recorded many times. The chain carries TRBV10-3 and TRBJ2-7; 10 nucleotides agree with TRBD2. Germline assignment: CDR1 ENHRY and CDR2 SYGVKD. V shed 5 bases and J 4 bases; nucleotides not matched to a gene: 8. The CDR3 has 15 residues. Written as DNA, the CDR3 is TGTGCCATCAGTCAGACTAGCGGGCGACAGTACGAGCAGTACTTC. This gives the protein CAISQTSGRQYEQYF.

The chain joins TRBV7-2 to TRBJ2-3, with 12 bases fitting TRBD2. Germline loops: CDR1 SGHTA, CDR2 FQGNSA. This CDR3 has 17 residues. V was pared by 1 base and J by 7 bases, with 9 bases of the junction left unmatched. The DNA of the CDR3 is TGTGCCAGCAGCTTAGTTGTCCTAGCGGGAGGGCCCCATACGCAGTATTTT. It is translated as CASSLVVLAGGPHTQYF.

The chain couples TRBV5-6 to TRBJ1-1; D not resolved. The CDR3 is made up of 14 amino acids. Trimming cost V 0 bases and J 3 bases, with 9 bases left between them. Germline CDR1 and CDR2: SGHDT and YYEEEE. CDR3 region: CASSLGGGHTEAFF. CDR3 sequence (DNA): TGTGCCAGCAGCTTGGGAGGAGGGCACACTGAAGCTTTCTTT.

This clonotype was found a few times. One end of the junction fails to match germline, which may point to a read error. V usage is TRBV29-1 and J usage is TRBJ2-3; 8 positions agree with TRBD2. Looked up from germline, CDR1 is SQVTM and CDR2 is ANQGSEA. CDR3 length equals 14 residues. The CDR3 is CSVDTGGRTGTQYF. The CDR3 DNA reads TGCAGCGTTGACACGGGAGGGCGCACAGGTACGCAGTATTTT.

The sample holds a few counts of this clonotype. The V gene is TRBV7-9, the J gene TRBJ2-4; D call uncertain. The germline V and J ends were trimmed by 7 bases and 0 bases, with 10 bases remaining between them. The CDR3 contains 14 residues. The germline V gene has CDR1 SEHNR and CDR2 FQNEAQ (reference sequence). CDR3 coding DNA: TGTGCCAGCAACTTCTGGGGAGCCAAAAACATTCAGTACTTC. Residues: CASNFWGAKNIQYF.

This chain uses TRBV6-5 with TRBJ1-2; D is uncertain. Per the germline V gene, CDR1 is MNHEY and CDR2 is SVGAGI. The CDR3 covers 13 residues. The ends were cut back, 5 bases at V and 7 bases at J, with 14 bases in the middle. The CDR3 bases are TGTGCCAGCAGTGATCCAGCCTACTCTGGCTACACCTTC. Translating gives CASSDPAYSGYTF.

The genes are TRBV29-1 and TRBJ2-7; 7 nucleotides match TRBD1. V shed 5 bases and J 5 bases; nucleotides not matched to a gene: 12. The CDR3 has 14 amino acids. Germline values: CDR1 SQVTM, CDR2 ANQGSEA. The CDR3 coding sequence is TGCAGCGTTTGCCGGGACAGTGGGATGGACGAGCAGTACTTC. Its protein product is CSVCRDSGMDEQYF.

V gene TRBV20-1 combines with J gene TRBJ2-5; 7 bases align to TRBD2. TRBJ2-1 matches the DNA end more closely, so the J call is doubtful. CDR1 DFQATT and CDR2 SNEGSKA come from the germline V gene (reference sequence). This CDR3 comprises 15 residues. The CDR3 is CSARDNGRIINEQFF. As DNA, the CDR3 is TGCAGTGCTAGAGATAACGGGAGGATAATAAATGAGCAGTTCTTC.

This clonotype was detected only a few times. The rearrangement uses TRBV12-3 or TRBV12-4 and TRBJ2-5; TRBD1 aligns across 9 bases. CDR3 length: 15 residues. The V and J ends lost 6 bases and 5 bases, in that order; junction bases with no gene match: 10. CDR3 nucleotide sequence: TGTGCCAGCAGCCCCACAGGGGGCCGGGCTGAGACCCAGTACTTC. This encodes CASSPTGGRAETQYF.

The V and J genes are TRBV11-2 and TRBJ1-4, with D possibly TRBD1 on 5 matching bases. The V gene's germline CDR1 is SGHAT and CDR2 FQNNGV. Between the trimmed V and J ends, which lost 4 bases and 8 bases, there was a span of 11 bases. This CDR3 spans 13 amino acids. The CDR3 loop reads CASSWGGTEKLFF. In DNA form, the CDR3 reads TGTGCCAGCAGCTGGGGCGGGACGGAAAAACTGTTTTTT.

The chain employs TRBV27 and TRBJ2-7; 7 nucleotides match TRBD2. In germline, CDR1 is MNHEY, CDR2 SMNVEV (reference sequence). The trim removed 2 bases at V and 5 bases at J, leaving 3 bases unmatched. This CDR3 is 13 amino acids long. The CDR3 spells CASSLRGRDEQYF. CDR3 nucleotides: TGTGCCAGCAGTTTACGAGGGAGGGACGAGCAGTACTTC.

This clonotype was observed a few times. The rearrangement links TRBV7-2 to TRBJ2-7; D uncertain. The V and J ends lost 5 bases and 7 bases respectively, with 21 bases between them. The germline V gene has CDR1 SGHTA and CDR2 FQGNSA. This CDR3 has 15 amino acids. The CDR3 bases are TGTGCCAGCAGCGATAGCCCCCTAACTCCCCTGGAGCAGTACTTC. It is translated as CASSDSPLTPLEQYF.

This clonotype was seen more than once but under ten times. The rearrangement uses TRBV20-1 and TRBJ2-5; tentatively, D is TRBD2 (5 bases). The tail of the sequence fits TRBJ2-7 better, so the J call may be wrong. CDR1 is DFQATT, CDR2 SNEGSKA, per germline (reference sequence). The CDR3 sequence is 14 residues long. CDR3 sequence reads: CSATDLAAPYEQYF. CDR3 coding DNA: TGCAGTGCTACCGACCTAGCAGCCCCCTACGAGCAGTACTTC.

The CDR3 nucleotides read TGTGCCAGCAGCCAGGACCCGAACACTGAAGCTTTCTTT. It translates to CASSQDPNTEAFF. The chain has TRBV3-1 and TRBJ1-1; D gene unclear. The V and J ends lost 3 bases and 1 base respectively, with 6 bases between them. CDR1 is LGHDT and CDR2 is YNNKEL in the germline V gene (reference sequence). The CDR3 sequence is 13 residues long.

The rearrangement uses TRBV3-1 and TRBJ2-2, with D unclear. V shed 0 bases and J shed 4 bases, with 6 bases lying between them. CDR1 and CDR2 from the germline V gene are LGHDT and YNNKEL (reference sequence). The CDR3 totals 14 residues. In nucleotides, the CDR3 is TGTGCCAGCAGCCAAGAACTTCTCACCGGGGAGCTGTTTTTT. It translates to CASSQELLTGELFF.

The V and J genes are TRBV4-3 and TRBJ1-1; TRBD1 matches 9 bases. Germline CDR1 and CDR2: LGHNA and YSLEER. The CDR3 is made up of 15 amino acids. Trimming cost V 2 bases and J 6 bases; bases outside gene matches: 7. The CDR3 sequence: CASSQQTGGRAEAFF. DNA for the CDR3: TGCGCCAGCAGCCAACAGACAGGGGGGAGGGCTGAAGCTTTCTTT.

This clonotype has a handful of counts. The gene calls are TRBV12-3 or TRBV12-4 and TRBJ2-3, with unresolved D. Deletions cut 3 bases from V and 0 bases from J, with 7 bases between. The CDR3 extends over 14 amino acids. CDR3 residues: CASSFGDSTDTQYF. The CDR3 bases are TGTGCCAGCAGTTTTGGCGACAGCACAGATACGCAGTATTTT.

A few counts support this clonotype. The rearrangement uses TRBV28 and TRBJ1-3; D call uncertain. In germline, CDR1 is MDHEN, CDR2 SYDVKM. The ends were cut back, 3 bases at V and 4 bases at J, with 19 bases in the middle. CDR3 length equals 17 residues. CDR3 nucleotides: TGTGCCAGCAGTTTCGGGTCTCTCACGGGCACAGGAAACACCATATATTTT. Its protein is CASSFGSLTGTGNTIYF. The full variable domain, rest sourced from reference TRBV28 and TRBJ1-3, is DVKVTQSSRYLVKRTGEKVFLECVQDMDHENMFWYRQDPGLGLRLIYFSYDVKMKEKGDIPEGYSVSREKKERFSLILESASTNQTSMYLCASSFGSLTGTGNTIYFGEGSWLTVV.